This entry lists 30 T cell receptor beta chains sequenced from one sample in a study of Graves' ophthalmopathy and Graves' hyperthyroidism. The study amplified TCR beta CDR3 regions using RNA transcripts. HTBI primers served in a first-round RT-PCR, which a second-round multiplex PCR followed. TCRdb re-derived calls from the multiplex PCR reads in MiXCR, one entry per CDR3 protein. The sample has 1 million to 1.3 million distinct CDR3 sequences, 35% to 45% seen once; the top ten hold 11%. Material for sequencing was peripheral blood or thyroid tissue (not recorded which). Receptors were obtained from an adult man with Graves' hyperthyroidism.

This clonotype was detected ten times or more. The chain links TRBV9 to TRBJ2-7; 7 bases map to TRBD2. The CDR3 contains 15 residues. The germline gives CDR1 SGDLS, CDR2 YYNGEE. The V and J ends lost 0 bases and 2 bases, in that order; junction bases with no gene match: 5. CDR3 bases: TGTGCCAGCAGCGTAGGAGCTAGCGGTCCCTACGAGCAGTACTTC. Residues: CASSVGASGPYEQYF.

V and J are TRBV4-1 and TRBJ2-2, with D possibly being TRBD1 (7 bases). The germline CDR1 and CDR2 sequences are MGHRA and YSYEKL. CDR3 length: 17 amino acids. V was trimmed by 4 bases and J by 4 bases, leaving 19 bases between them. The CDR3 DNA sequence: TGCGCCAGCAGCCCAGGGGGGAGGCCCGTTATCACCGGGGAGCTGTTTTTT. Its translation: CASSPGGRPVITGELFF.

The CDR3 nucleotides read TGTGCCAGCAGCCCATTCGGGACTAGCGGAGACGAGACCCAGTACTTC. Translation: CASSPFGTSGDETQYF. V and J are TRBV7-2 and TRBJ2-5, with 11 nucleotides matching TRBD2. This CDR3 is built from 16 residues. The J segment lost 5 bases and the V segment lost 5 bases, leaving 10 bases of the junction unmatched. Germline V CDR1 and CDR2: SGHTA, FQGNSA.

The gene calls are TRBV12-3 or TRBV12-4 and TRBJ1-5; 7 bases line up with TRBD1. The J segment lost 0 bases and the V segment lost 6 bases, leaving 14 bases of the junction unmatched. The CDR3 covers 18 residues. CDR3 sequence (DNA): TGTGCCAGCAGCACATATGGGGACAGAGCAAATAGCAATCAGCCCCAGCATTTT. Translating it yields CASSTYGDRANSNQPQHF.

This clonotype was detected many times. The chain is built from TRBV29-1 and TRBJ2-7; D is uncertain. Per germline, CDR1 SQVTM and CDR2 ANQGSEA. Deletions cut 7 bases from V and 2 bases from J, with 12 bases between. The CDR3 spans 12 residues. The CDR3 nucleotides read TGCAGCGGTGGGCAACACACCTACGAGCAGTACTTC. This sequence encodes CSGGQHTYEQYF.

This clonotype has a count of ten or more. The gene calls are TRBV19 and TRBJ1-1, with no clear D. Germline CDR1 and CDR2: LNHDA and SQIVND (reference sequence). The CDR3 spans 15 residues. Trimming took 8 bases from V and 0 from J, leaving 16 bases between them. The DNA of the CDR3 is TGTGCCAGTGGACCCAATATTCCCATGAACACTGAAGCTTTCTTT. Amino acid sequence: CASGPNIPMNTEAFF.

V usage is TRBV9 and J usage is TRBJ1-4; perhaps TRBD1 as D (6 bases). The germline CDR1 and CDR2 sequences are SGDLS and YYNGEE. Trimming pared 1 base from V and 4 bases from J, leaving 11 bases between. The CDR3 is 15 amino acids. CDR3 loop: CASSVSTGRNEKLFF. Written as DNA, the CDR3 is TGTGCCAGCAGCGTAAGTACAGGGCGTAATGAAAAACTGTTTTTT.

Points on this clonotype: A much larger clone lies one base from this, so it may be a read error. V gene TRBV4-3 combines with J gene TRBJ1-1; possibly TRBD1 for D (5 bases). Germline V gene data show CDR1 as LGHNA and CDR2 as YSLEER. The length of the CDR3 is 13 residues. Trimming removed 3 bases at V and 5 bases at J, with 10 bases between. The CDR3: CASSQSAGTEAFF. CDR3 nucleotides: TGCGCCAGCAGCCAGAGCGCAGGGACTGAAGCTTTCTTT.

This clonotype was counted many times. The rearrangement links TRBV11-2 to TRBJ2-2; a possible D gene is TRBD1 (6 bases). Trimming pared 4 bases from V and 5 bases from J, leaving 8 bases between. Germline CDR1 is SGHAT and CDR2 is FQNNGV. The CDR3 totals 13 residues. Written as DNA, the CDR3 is TGTGCCAGCAGCTGGACAGCGACCGGGGAGCTGTTTTTT. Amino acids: CASSWTATGELFF.

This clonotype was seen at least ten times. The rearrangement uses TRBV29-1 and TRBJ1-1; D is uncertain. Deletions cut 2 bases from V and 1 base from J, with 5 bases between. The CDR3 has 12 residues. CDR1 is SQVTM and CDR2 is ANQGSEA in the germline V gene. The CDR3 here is CSVERQNTEAFF. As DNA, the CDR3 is TGCAGCGTTGAACGGCAGAACACTGAAGCTTTCTTT.

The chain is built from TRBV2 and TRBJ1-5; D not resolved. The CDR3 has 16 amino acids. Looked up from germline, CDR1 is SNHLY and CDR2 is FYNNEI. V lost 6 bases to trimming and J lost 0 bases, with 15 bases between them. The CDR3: CASSSGGGYSNQPQHF. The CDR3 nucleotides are TGTGCCAGCAGCTCCGGTGGCGGTTATAGCAATCAGCCCCAGCATTTT.

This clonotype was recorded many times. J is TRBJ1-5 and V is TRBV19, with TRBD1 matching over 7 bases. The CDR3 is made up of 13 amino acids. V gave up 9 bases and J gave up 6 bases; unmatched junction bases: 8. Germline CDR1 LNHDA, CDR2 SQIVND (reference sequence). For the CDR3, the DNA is TGTGCCAGCAGCATCCAGGGGGGTCAGCCCCAGCATTTT. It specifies CASSIQGGQPQHF.

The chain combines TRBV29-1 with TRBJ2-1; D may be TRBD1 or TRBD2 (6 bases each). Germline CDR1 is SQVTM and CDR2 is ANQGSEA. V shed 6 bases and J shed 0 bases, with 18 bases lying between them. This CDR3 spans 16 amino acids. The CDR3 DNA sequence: TGCAGCGTGGAGGGTCAGCAGGGGAGCTCCTACAATGAGCAGTTCTTC. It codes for CSVEGQQGSSYNEQFF.

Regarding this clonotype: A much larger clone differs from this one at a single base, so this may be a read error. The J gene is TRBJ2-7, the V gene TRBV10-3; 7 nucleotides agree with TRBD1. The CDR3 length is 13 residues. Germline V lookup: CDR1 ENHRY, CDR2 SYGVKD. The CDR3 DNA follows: TGTGTCATCAAGGAGACAGGGCACGACGAGCAGTACTTC. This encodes CVIKETGHDEQYF.

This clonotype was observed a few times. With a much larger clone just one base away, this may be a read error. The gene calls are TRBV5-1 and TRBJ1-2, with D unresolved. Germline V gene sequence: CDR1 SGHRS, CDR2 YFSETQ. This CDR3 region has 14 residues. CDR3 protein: CAGSSAVGSSGYTF. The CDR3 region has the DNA TGCGCCGGCAGCTCGGCTGTGGGATCGAGCGGCTACACCTTC.

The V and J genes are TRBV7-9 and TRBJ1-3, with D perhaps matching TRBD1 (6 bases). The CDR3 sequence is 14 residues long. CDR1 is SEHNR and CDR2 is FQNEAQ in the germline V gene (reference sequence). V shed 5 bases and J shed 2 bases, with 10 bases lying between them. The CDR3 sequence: CASSPGAAGNTIYF. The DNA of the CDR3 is TGTGCCAGCAGCCCGGGGGCAGCTGGAAACACCATATATTTT.

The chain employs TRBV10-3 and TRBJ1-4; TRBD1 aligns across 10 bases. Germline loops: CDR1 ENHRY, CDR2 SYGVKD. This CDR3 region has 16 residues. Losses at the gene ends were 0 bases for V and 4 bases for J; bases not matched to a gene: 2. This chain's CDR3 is CAISESRTGGNEKLFF. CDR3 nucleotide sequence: TGTGCCATCAGTGAGTCTAGGACAGGGGGTAATGAAAAACTGTTTTTT.

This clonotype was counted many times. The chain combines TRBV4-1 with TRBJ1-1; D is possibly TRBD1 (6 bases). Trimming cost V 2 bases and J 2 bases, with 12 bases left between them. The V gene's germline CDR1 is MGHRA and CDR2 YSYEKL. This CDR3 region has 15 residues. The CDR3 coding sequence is TGCGCCAGCAGCCAACCGTGGGGGGCCAACACTGAAGCTTTCTTT. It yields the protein CASSQPWGANTEAFF.

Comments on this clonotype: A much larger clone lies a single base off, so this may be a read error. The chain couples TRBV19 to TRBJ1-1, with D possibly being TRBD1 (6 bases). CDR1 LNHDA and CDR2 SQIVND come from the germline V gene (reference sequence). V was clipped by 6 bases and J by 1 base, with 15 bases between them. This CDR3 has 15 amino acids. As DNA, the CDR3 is TGTGCCAGTAGAAATCTCGGCAGGGGGAACACTGAAGCTTTCTTT. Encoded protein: CASRNLGRGNTEAFF.

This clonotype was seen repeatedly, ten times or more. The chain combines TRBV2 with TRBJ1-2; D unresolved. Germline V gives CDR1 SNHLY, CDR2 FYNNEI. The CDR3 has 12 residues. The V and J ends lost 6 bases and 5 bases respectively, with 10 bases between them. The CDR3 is CASSGRAYGYTF. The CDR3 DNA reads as TGTGCCAGCAGCGGGAGGGCATATGGCTACACCTTC.

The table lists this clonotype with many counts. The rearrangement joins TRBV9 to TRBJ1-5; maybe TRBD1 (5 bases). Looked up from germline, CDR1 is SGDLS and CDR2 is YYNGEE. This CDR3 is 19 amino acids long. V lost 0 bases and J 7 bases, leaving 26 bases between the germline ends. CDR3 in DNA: TGTGCCAGCAGCGTAGAGCGAGGAGGACCACCAGGGCTACGGCAGCCCCAGCATTTT. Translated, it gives CASSVERGGPPGLRQPQHF.

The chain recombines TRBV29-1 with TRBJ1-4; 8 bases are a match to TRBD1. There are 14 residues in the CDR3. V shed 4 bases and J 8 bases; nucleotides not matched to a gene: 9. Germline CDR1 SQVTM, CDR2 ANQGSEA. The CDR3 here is CSVVYQGAGEKLFF. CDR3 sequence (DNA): TGCAGCGTTGTGTACCAGGGGGCAGGAGAAAAACTGTTTTTT.

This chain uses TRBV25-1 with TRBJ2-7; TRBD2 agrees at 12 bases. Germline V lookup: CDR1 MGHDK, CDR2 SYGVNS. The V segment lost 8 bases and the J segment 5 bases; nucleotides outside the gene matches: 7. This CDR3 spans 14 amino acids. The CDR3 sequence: CASQGLAGPNEQYF. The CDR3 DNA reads TGTGCCAGCCAAGGACTAGCGGGACCCAACGAGCAGTACTTC.

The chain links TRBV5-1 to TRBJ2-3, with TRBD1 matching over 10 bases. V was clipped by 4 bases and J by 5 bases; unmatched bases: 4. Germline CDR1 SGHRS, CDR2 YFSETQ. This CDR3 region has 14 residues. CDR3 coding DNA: TGCGCCAGCAGCCAGGACAGGGGGAGAGATACGCAGTATTTT. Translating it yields CASSQDRGRDTQYF.

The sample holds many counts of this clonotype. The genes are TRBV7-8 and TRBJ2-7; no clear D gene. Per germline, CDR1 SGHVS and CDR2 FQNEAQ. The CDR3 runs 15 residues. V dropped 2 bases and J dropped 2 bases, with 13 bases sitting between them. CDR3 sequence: CASSLRRVTPYEQYF. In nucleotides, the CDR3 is TGTGCCAGCAGCTTAAGAAGGGTTACCCCCTACGAGCAGTACTTC.

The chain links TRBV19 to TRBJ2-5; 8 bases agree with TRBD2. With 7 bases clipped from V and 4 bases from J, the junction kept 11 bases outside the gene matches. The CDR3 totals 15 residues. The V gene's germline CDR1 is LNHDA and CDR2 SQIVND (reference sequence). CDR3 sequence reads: CASTDSGGPGETQYF. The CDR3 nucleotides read TGTGCCAGTACCGACTCGGGAGGGCCGGGAGAGACCCAGTACTTC.

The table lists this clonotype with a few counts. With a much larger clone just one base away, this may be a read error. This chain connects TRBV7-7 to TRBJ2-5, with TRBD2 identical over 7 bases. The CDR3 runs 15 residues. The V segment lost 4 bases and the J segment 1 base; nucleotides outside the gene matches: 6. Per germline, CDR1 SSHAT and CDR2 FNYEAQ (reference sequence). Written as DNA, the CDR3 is TGTGCCAGCAGCTCGAGCGGGGAGTGCCAAGAGACCCAGTACTTC. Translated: CASSSSGECQETQYF.

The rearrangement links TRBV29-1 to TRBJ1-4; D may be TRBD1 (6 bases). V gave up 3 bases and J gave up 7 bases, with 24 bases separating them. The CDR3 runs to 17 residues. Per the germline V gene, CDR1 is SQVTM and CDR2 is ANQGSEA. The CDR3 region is CSVEGLLLAGGGEKLFF. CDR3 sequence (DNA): TGCAGCGTTGAGGGGCTTCTGCTAGCGGGAGGGGGTGAAAAACTGTTTTTT. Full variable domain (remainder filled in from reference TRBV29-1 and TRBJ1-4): SAVISQKPSRDICQRGTSLTIQCQVDSQVTMMFWYRQQPGQSLTLIATANQGSEATYESGFVIDKFPISRPNLTFSTLTVSNMSPEDSSIYLCSVEGLLLAGGGEKLFFGSGTQLSVL.

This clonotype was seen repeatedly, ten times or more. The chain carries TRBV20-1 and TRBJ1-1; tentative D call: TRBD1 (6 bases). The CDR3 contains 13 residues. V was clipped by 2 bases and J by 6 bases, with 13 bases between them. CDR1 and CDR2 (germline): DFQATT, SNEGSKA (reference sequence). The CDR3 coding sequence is TGCAGTGCTAGACCGGAAGGGGGACCTGAAGCTTTCTTT. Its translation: CSARPEGGPEAFF.

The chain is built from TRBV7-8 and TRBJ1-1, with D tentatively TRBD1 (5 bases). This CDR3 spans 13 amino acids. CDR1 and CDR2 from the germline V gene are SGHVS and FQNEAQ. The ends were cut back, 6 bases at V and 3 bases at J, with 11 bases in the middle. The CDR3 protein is CASRDLGDTEAFF. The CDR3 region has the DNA TGTGCCAGCAGAGATCTGGGGGACACTGAAGCTTTCTTT.